The rows below give T cell receptor beta chains drawn from one sample of a study of CD8 T cells in Susac syndrome. TCRdb passed the immunoSEQ multiplex PCR reads through MiXCR, listing each CDR3 protein once. The profile shows about 60,000 distinct CDR3 sequences, over 85% of them singletons. The material sequenced was CD8+ T cells from PBMCs. These TCRs come from a human donor with multiple sclerosis. The CDR3 runs from the conserved cysteine through the conserved F or W. The D gene is left open where the match is weak. Some rows have no size entry. The others give once, few or many, or a class for an expanded clone.

j_call: TRBJ2-7; v_call: TRBV29-1; clone_size: -; d_call: -; cdr3_aa: CSVGGVRIYEQYF; cdr3_nt: TGCAGCGTTGGAGGGGTACGAATCTACGAGCAGTACTTC
j_call: TRBJ1-2; v_call: TRBV6-1; clone_size: medium-sized; d_call: TRBD1; cdr3_aa: CASSWGQDGYTF; cdr3_nt: TGTGCCAGCAGTTGGGGACAGGATGGCTACACCTTC
j_call: TRBJ1-2; v_call: TRBV4-1; clone_size: few; d_call: -; cdr3_aa: CASSQDRGRGYGYTF; cdr3_nt: TGCGCCAGCAGCCAAGATCGAGGCAGGGGCTATGGCTACACCTTC
j_call: TRBJ2-1; v_call: TRBV7-9; clone_size: -; d_call: TRBD2; cdr3_aa: CASSRLAGGDEQFF; cdr3_nt: TGTGCCAGCAGCCGACTAGCGGGAGGCGATGAGCAGTTCTTC
j_call: TRBJ1-2; v_call: TRBV24-1; clone_size: -; d_call: -; cdr3_aa: CATSDGGNYGYTF; cdr3_nt: TGTGCCACCAGTGACGGGGGCAACTATGGCTACACCTTC
j_call: TRBJ2-7; v_call: TRBV4-2; clone_size: -; d_call: -; cdr3_aa: CAVSGPYLEQYF; cdr3_nt: TGTGCAGTCTCGGGCCCCTATTTGGAGCAGTACTTC
j_call: TRBJ2-7; v_call: TRBV7-9; clone_size: -; d_call: -; cdr3_aa: CASSLGASPVEQYF; cdr3_nt: TGTGCCAGCAGCTTGGGGGCTTCCCCCGTAGAGCAGTACTTC
j_call: TRBJ2-7; v_call: TRBV9; clone_size: once; d_call: TRBD2; cdr3_aa: CASSSREGSYEQYF; cdr3_nt: TGTGCCAGCAGCTCCCGGGAGGGCTCCTACGAGCAGTACTTC
j_call: TRBJ2-1; v_call: TRBV27; clone_size: -; d_call: -; cdr3_aa: CASSLAGWGEQFF; cdr3_nt: TGTGCCAGCAGTTTGGCGGGATGGGGTGAGCAGTTCTTC
j_call: TRBJ1-2; v_call: TRBV12-3/TRBV12-4; clone_size: -; d_call: -; cdr3_aa: CATLTTGIYGYTF; cdr3_nt: TGTGCCACCTTAACCACAGGGATCTATGGCTACACCTTC
j_call: TRBJ2-1; v_call: TRBV20-1; clone_size: -; d_call: TRBD1; cdr3_aa: CSARSGTDFNEQFF; cdr3_nt: TGCAGTGCTAGATCCGGGACAGATTTCAATGAGCAGTTCTTC
j_call: TRBJ2-3; v_call: TRBV12-3/TRBV12-4; clone_size: once; d_call: TRBD2; cdr3_aa: CASTFSGNTDTQYF; cdr3_nt: TGTGCCAGCACCTTTAGCGGGAACACAGATACGCAGTATTTT
j_call: TRBJ2-7; v_call: TRBV29-1; clone_size: -; d_call: TRBD1; cdr3_aa: CSVEILGQMYEQYF; cdr3_nt: TGCAGCGTTGAAATCTTGGGACAGATGTACGAGCAGTACTTC
j_call: TRBJ2-4; v_call: TRBV6-5; clone_size: -; d_call: -; cdr3_aa: CASSYGGMGDIQYF; cdr3_nt: TGTGCCAGCAGTTACGGGGGTATGGGTGACATTCAGTACTTC
j_call: TRBJ2-3; v_call: TRBV28; clone_size: -; d_call: -; cdr3_aa: CASSAPGQEADTQYF; cdr3_nt: TGTGCCAGCAGTGCGCCGGGGCAAGAAGCAGATACGCAGTATTTT
j_call: TRBJ2-5; v_call: TRBV7-8; clone_size: -; d_call: TRBD2; cdr3_aa: CASSLVGRYQETQYF; cdr3_nt: TGTGCCAGCAGCTTAGTCGGGAGGTACCAAGAGACCCAGTACTTC
j_call: TRBJ1-2; v_call: TRBV12-3/TRBV12-4; clone_size: -; d_call: -; cdr3_aa: CASRDRYYGYTF; cdr3_nt: TGTGCCAGCAGGGACAGATACTATGGCTACACCTTC
j_call: TRBJ2-3; v_call: TRBV7-9; clone_size: -; d_call: -; cdr3_aa: CASTTIQGRSDTQYF; cdr3_nt: TGTGCCAGCACGACCATACAGGGCAGATCAGATACGCAGTATTTT
j_call: TRBJ2-3; v_call: TRBV30; clone_size: -; d_call: -; cdr3_aa: CAWSQVASTDTQYF; cdr3_nt: TGTGCCTGGAGTCAAGTTGCTAGCACAGATACGCAGTATTTT
j_call: TRBJ2-7; v_call: TRBV2; clone_size: -; d_call: TRBD2; cdr3_aa: CARGSGRSPHEQYF; cdr3_nt: TGTGCCAGGGGAAGCGGGAGGTCCCCCCACGAGCAGTACTTC
j_call: TRBJ2-1; v_call: TRBV5-1; clone_size: -; d_call: -; cdr3_aa: CASSLTASDKYNEQFF; cdr3_nt: TGCGCCAGCAGCTTGACGGCTAGCGACAAGTACAATGAGCAGTTCTTC
j_call: TRBJ2-1; v_call: TRBV7-9; clone_size: -; d_call: -; cdr3_aa: CASSPRLSADEQFF; cdr3_nt: TGTGCCAGCAGCCCACGACTGAGCGCGGATGAGCAGTTCTTC
j_call: TRBJ2-2; v_call: TRBV28; clone_size: -; d_call: -; cdr3_aa: CASKSQGNTGELFF; cdr3_nt: TGTGCCAGCAAGAGTCAGGGAAACACCGGGGAGCTGTTTTTT
j_call: TRBJ2-1; v_call: TRBV25-1; clone_size: -; d_call: TRBD2; cdr3_aa: CASSALAGTYNEQFF; cdr3_nt: TGTGCCAGCAGTGCCCTAGCGGGGACCTACAATGAGCAGTTCTTC
j_call: TRBJ2-1; v_call: TRBV12-3/TRBV12-4; clone_size: -; d_call: TRBD2; cdr3_aa: CAGSGGLYNEQFF; cdr3_nt: TGTGCCGGTAGCGGGGGCCTCTACAATGAGCAGTTCTTC
j_call: TRBJ2-3; v_call: TRBV7-8; clone_size: -; d_call: -; cdr3_aa: CASSLEMGPTDTQYF; cdr3_nt: TGTGCCAGCAGCTTAGAGATGGGGCCCACAGATACGCAGTATTTT
j_call: TRBJ2-1; v_call: TRBV14; clone_size: -; d_call: -; cdr3_aa: CASSQDVLSASSYNEQFF; cdr3_nt: TGTGCCAGCAGCCAAGATGTCCTTAGCGCAAGCTCCTACAATGAGCAGTTCTTC
j_call: TRBJ1-1; v_call: TRBV20-1; clone_size: -; d_call: -; cdr3_aa: CSARKGDSGTEAFF; cdr3_nt: TGCAGTGCTAGAAAGGGGGATTCGGGCACTGAAGCTTTCTTT
j_call: TRBJ1-4; v_call: TRBV12-3/TRBV12-4; clone_size: once; d_call: TRBD1; cdr3_aa: CASSFKGAQEKLFF; cdr3_nt: TGTGCCAGCAGTTTTAAGGGGGCACAGGAAAAACTGTTTTTT
j_call: TRBJ1-2; v_call: TRBV29-1; clone_size: -; d_call: -; cdr3_aa: CSVESQAYGYTF; cdr3_nt: TGCAGCGTTGAGAGTCAGGCATATGGCTACACCTTC
j_call: TRBJ2-1; v_call: TRBV15; clone_size: -; d_call: -; cdr3_aa: CATSTPSYNEQFF; cdr3_nt: TGTGCCACCAGCACCCCCTCCTACAATGAGCAGTTCTTC
j_call: TRBJ2-3; v_call: TRBV15; clone_size: once; d_call: TRBD2; cdr3_aa: CATSILAGDTDTQYF; cdr3_nt: TGTGCCACCAGTATTCTAGCGGGGGACACAGATACGCAGTATTTT
j_call: TRBJ2-1; v_call: TRBV7-9; clone_size: -; d_call: -; cdr3_aa: CASSQELNEQFF; cdr3_nt: TGTGCCAGCAGCCAAGAGTTAAATGAGCAGTTCTTC